The 25 T cell receptor beta chains below all came from one sample that was sequenced in a study of cytomegalovirus exposure and HLA in healthy donors. A multiplex PCR was run with 60 Vbeta primers and 13 Jbeta primers. The method was immunoSEQ multiplex PCR; TCRdb's version includes in-frame clones alone and lacks a portion of them. The sample comprises fewer than 110,000 clones, around 78% of which are singletons, and 7.8% rests with the top ten. The sequenced sample consisted of PBMCs. The receptors here all came from a man aged 25-40 years in good health and CMV-seronegative.

The chain carries TRBV5-1 and TRBJ2-6, with a possible D match to TRBD1 (5 bases). V lost 0 bases and J lost 0, with 13 bases in between. The germline V gene encodes CDR1 SGHRS and CDR2 YFSETQ. The CDR3 runs 18 residues. This CDR3 is CASSLAYRQHSGANVLTF. DNA of the CDR3: TGCGCCAGCAGCTTGGCGTACAGGCAACACTCTGGGGCCAACGTCCTGACTTTC. Combining the CDR3 with reference TRBV5-1 and TRBJ2-6 gives the whole variable domain KAGVTQTPRYLIKTRGQQVTLSCSPISGHRSVSWYQQTPGQGLQFLFEYFSETQRNKGNFPGRFSGRQFSNSRSEMNVSTLELGDSALYLCASSLAYRQHSGANVLTFGAGSRLTVL.

This chain connects TRBV5-6 to TRBJ1-5, with 9 bases fitting TRBD1. Trimming at V came to 5 bases and at J to 6 bases, leaving 9 bases not matched to a gene. The length of the CDR3 is 15 residues. Per the germline V gene, CDR1 is SGHDT and CDR2 is YYEEEE. CDR3 sequence: CASSSQGALGQPQHF. The CDR3 region has the DNA TGTGCCAGCAGTTCACAGGGGGCGCTCGGTCAGCCCCAGCATTTT.

This rearrangement joins TRBV15 to TRBJ2-7, with 9 bases that match TRBD1. There are 15 residues in the CDR3. The ends lost 4 bases at V and 1 base at J; junction bases unmatched: 5. Germline lookup yields CDR1 LNHNV and CDR2 YYDKDF (reference sequence). The CDR3 loop is CATSNRDRVSYEQYF. The DNA of the CDR3 is TGTGCCACCAGCAATCGGGACAGGGTATCCTACGAGCAGTACTTC. Filled out from reference TRBV15 and TRBJ2-7, the complete variable domain reads DAMVIQNPRYQVTQFGKPVTLSCSQTLNHNVMYWYQQKSSQAPKLLFHYYDKDFNNEADTPDNFQSRRPNTSFCFLDIRSPGLGDTAMYLCATSNRDRVSYEQYFGPGTRLTVT.

The chain has TRBV28 and TRBJ2-1; weak D call: TRBD2 (5 bases). Per germline, CDR1 MDHEN and CDR2 SYDVKM. The CDR3 has 15 amino acids. Trimming removed 6 bases at V and 0 bases at J, with 12 bases between. CDR3 region: CASSRTASSYNEQFF. The DNA for the CDR3 is TGTGCCAGCAGCCGGACTGCCTCCTCCTACAATGAGCAGTTCTTC.

This clone was picked up one time. The chain is built from TRBV28 and TRBJ1-4; the match to TRBD1 covers 8 bases. The J segment lost 6 bases and the V segment lost 4 bases, leaving 16 bases of the junction unmatched. Germline-derived CDR1 and CDR2 are MDHEN and SYDVKM. CDR3 size: 18 residues. The CDR3 nucleotides are TGTGCCAGCAGTTCGAATAAAGACAGGGGCAAGAGGGATGAAAAACTGTTTTTT. Encoded protein: CASSSNKDRGKRDEKLFF.

This clone showed up just a few times. The J gene is TRBJ2-7, the V gene TRBV27, with 12 bases aligning to TRBD1. The CDR3 length is 12 residues. V lost 9 bases and J lost 6; bases outside the gene matches: 3. The germline V gene encodes CDR1 MNHEY and CDR2 SMNVEV (reference sequence). The CDR3 region is CARRDRGPEQYF. The CDR3 nucleotides are TGTGCCAGGAGGGACAGGGGGCCCGAGCAGTACTTC.

The chain is built from TRBV18 and TRBJ2-7; TRBD1 agrees at 9 bases. V lost 3 bases and J lost 5; bases outside the gene matches: 5. The CDR3 contains 14 residues. Germline V CDR1 and CDR2: KGHSH, LQKENI. The CDR3 region is CASSPSDRGNEQYF. The CDR3 DNA is TGTGCCAGCTCACCTTCGGACAGGGGCAACGAGCAGTACTTC.

This chain uses TRBV6-6 with TRBJ2-6; D is unresolved. Trimming removed 6 bases from V and 1 base from J, with 7 bases in between. This CDR3 region has 14 residues. Germline CDR1 and CDR2: MNHNY and SVGAGI (reference sequence). The CDR3 nucleotides read TGTGCCAGCAGCCTCTTATCTGGGGCCAACGTCCTGACTTTC. Its protein is CASSLLSGANVLTF.

V is TRBV23-1 and J is TRBJ2-1; no clear D gene. TRBV23-1 qualifies as an ORF whose function is uncertain. V was trimmed by 9 bases and J by 0 bases, leaving 12 bases between them. The CDR3 extends over 14 amino acids. The CDR3 nucleotides are TGCGCCAGGAATTACCTCAGCTCCTACAATGAGCAGTTCTTC. Translation: CARNYLSSYNEQFF.

This clone was counted a few times. The chain has TRBV19 and TRBJ2-2; 13 nucleotides align to TRBD2. This CDR3 is 20 amino acids long. Germline V lookup: CDR1 LNHDA, CDR2 SQIVND (reference sequence). The ends lost 3 bases at V and 0 bases at J; junction bases unmatched: 10. In nucleotides, the CDR3 is TGTGCCAGTAGTATGCGGTGGGGACTAGCGGGGATCGCGAACACCGGGGAGCTGTTTTTT. Protein: CASSMRWGLAGIANTGELFF.

The chain links TRBV6-6 to TRBJ2-7; TRBD1 aligns across 8 bases. The CDR3 covers 14 residues. J was trimmed by 2 bases and V by 0 bases; bases with no gene match: 0. The germline V gene encodes CDR1 MNHNY and CDR2 SVGAGI (reference sequence). The CDR3 protein is CASSYSTGAYEQYF. The CDR3 coding sequence is TGTGCCAGCAGTTACTCGACAGGGGCCTACGAGCAGTACTTC.

This clone appeared a single time. The rearrangement joins TRBV29-1 to TRBJ2-3, with D possibly matching TRBD2 (6 bases). The germline CDR1 and CDR2 sequences are SQVTM and ANQGSEA. V was clipped by 7 bases and J by 2 bases, with 19 bases between them. CDR3 length: 15 residues. In DNA, the CDR3 is TGCAGCGGTTGGAGGGTCGAGGGGCCCACAGATACGCAGTATTTT. It encodes CSGWRVEGPTDTQYF.

Written as DNA, the CDR3 is TGCGCCAGCAGCCAAGTCGCTAATTCCGAGCAGTACTTC. Protein sequence: CASSQVANSEQYF. This chain connects TRBV4-1 to TRBJ2-7; D is uncertain. This CDR3 contains 13 residues. Germline-derived CDR1 and CDR2 are MGHRA and YSYEKL. Deletions cut 1 base from V and 6 bases from J, with 10 bases between.

The table lists this clone with a few counts. V and J are TRBV28 and TRBJ2-5; 10 bases fit TRBD1. The germline CDR1 and CDR2 sequences are MDHEN and SYDVKM. This CDR3 spans 17 amino acids. The J segment lost 7 bases and the V segment lost 1 base, leaving 12 bases of the junction unmatched. The CDR3 sequence: CASSLLGRGQGVWTQYF. The CDR3 DNA reads as TGTGCCAGCAGTTTATTAGGGAGAGGACAGGGGGTGTGGACCCAGTACTTC.

V and J are TRBV2 and TRBJ1-2, with D perhaps TRBD1 (5 bases). Per the germline V gene, CDR1 is SNHLY and CDR2 is FYNNEI. V lost 7 bases and J lost 8, with 20 bases in between. This CDR3 comprises 14 residues. CDR3 sequence reads: CASTLLTGALGYTF. For the CDR3, the DNA is TGTGCCAGCACCCTACTTACAGGTGCTTTGGGCTACACCTTC.

The chain carries TRBV2 and TRBJ1-4; D is undetermined. The CDR3 sequence is 11 residues long. Germline loops: CDR1 SNHLY, CDR2 FYNNEI. Trimming left V 3 bases short and J 11 bases short, with 7 bases between. Written as DNA, the CDR3 is TGTGCCAGCAGTGACTTCCAGAAACTGTTTTTT. This encodes CASSDFQKLFF.

The chain combines TRBV19 with TRBJ1-5, with 9 bases identical to TRBD1. CDR3 size: 13 residues. Germline lookup yields CDR1 LNHDA and CDR2 SQIVND (reference sequence). Trimming at V came to 5 bases and at J to 7 bases, leaving 3 bases not matched to a gene. Here the CDR3 DNA reads TGTGCCAGTAGTGGACAGGGGAGGCAGCCCCAGCATTTT. It encodes CASSGQGRQPQHF.

Comment on this clone: Other DNA sequences of this sample code for an identical CDR3. This rearrangement joins TRBV5-4 to TRBJ1-1, with a tentative D call TRBD1 (6 bases). CDR3 size: 13 residues. Germline V lookup: CDR1 SGHNT, CDR2 YYREEE (reference sequence). V lost 4 bases and J 3 bases, leaving 10 bases between the germline ends. The CDR3 protein is CASSRGGDTEAFF. CDR3 nucleotide sequence: TGTGCCAGCAGCCGAGGGGGGGACACTGAAGCTTTCTTT.

The chain is built from TRBV7-3 and TRBJ1-2; TRBD1 might be the D (6 bases). V was clipped by 5 bases and J by 11 bases, with 18 bases between them. The CDR3 loop spans 13 amino acids. Germline CDR1 and CDR2: SGHTA and FQGTGA. DNA of the CDR3: TGTGCCAGCAGCCCCGAGGGGGTGGGGGGGTACACCTTC. Translation gives CASSPEGVGGYTF.

V and J are TRBV30 and TRBJ1-3; the D is unclear. The germline V gene has CDR1 GTSNPN and CDR2 SVGIG (reference sequence). The CDR3 covers 11 residues. V was shortened by 4 bases and J by 3 bases, with 4 bases between the two germline ends. CDR3 bases: TGTGCCTGGAACTTTGGAAACACCATATATTTT. This encodes CAWNFGNTIYF.

The rearrangement links TRBV29-1 to TRBJ2-1, with TRBD2 as a possible D gene (6 bases). The CDR3 sequence is 14 residues long. CDR1 SQVTM and CDR2 ANQGSEA come from the germline V gene. V was cut by 7 bases and J by 7 bases, with 20 bases left in between. The CDR3 DNA reads TGCAGCGGGGGGGTAGGGGTATTAGGGAATGAGCAGTTCTTC. It is translated as CSGGVGVLGNEQFF.

J is TRBJ2-7 and V is TRBV29-1, with 9 bases identical to TRBD2. The junction had 8 bases not matched to a gene; V was cut back by 4 bases and J by 4 bases. Germline CDR1 is SQVTM and CDR2 is ANQGSEA. The length of the CDR3 is 14 residues. The DNA of the CDR3 is TGCAGCGTTGTCGGGGGACTAGCAGCATACGAGCAGTACTTC. Protein sequence: CSVVGGLAAYEQYF.

The chain joins TRBV27 to TRBJ2-7, with 10 bases identical to TRBD1. The germline CDR1 and CDR2 sequences are MNHEY and SMNVEV (reference sequence). J was trimmed by 4 bases and V by 5 bases; bases with no gene match: 8. The CDR3 has 15 amino acids. This CDR3 is CASSPEGQGLYEQYF. CDR3 sequence (DNA): TGTGCCAGCAGTCCTGAGGGACAGGGGCTTTACGAGCAGTACTTC.

This chain joins TRBV28 and TRBJ2-2; 8 positions match TRBD1. Unmatched junction bases numbered 14, after V lost 5 bases and J lost 6 bases. CDR3 length: 17 amino acids. The germline V gene encodes CDR1 MDHEN and CDR2 SYDVKM. The CDR3 loop is CASSPISLTGVPGELFF. DNA for the CDR3: TGTGCCAGCAGTCCCATATCCTTGACAGGGGTGCCCGGGGAGCTGTTTTTT.

V is TRBV25-1 and J is TRBJ1-3; D is uncertain. Trimming took 5 bases from V and 0 from J, leaving 5 bases between them. CDR3 length: 13 residues. Germline V gives CDR1 MGHDK, CDR2 SYGVNS. The CDR3 DNA reads as TGTGCCAGCAGTAGAGTCTCTGGAAACACCATATATTTT. The encoded protein is CASSRVSGNTIYF.